Listed below are T cell receptor beta chains from one sample, sequenced in a study of radiotherapy plus CTLA-4 blockade in lung cancer. Method: immunoSEQ multiplex PCR; TCRdb's copy keeps in-frame clones and lacks some. The sample holds over 60,000 clones, roughly 86% seen once. Sequenced material: peripheral blood, taken from a patient treated with radiotherapy plus ipilimumab. These receptors were obtained from a human donor with non-small cell lung cancer who had stable disease on radiotherapy plus ipilimumab. Each CDR3 is given with its conserved first and last residue. A D gene is named only where the DNA matches it firmly. Clone size is not always given. Where it is, it says once, few, many or a class for expanded clones.

j_call: TRBJ2-2
d_call: NA
clone_size: NA
v_call: TRBV7-3
cdr3_nt: TGTGCCAGCAGCATCTCCGCGAACACCGGGGAGCTGTTTTTT
cdr3_aa: CASSISANTGELFF

j_call: TRBJ2-7
d_call: NA
clone_size: NA
v_call: TRBV28
cdr3_nt: TGTGCCAGCAGTTCTACTGCAATGGTGGGTCCCTCCCTCTACGAGCAGTACTTC
cdr3_aa: CASSSTAMVGPSLYEQYF

j_call: TRBJ1-2
d_call: TRBD1
clone_size: NA
v_call: TRBV30
cdr3_nt: TGTGCCTCGCACCGGGACAGGCCCGTCGGCTACACCTTC
cdr3_aa: CASHRDRPVGYTF

j_call: TRBJ1-1
d_call: NA
clone_size: NA
v_call: TRBV6-5
cdr3_nt: TGTGCCAGCAGTTACCATACAGGGAACACTGAAGCTTTCTTT
cdr3_aa: CASSYHTGNTEAFF

j_call: TRBJ2-1
d_call: TRBD2
clone_size: NA
v_call: TRBV7-6
cdr3_nt: TGTGCCAGCAGCTTCAGACTAGCGGGAAATGAGCAGTTCTTC
cdr3_aa: CASSFRLAGNEQFF

j_call: TRBJ2-5
d_call: NA
clone_size: NA
v_call: TRBV5-1
cdr3_nt: TGCGCCAGCAGCTTCAATACAGGCCCGGGGACCCAGTACTTC
cdr3_aa: CASSFNTGPGTQYF

j_call: TRBJ2-7
d_call: TRBD1
clone_size: NA
v_call: TRBV9
cdr3_nt: TGTGCCAGCAGCACAACAGGGGCCCTCTCCTACGAGCAGTACTTC
cdr3_aa: CASSTTGALSYEQYF

j_call: TRBJ2-7
d_call: TRBD2
clone_size: few
v_call: TRBV5-4
cdr3_nt: TGTGCCAGCAGCCGGGAGGGGCAGGGGCGGTACGAGCAGTACTTC
cdr3_aa: CASSREGQGRYEQYF

j_call: TRBJ1-5
d_call: NA
clone_size: NA
v_call: TRBV30
cdr3_nt: TGTGCCTGGAACGGGGGCAACAATCAGCCCCAGCATTTT
cdr3_aa: CAWNGGNNQPQHF

j_call: TRBJ2-1
d_call: TRBD1
clone_size: NA
v_call: TRBV27
cdr3_nt: TGTGCCAGCGGTGGGACAGGGGTCTACAATGAGCAGTTCTTC
cdr3_aa: CASGGTGVYNEQFF

j_call: TRBJ1-1
d_call: TRBD1
clone_size: few
v_call: TRBV6-6
cdr3_nt: TGTGCCAGCAGTCCCCGAGGAGGGGGCGCGAACACTGAAGCTTTCTTT
cdr3_aa: CASSPRGGGANTEAFF

j_call: TRBJ1-5
d_call: NA
clone_size: NA
v_call: TRBV28
cdr3_nt: TGTGCCAGCAGCACAAATCAGCCCCAGCATTTT
cdr3_aa: CASSTNQPQHF

j_call: TRBJ1-5
d_call: NA
clone_size: NA
v_call: TRBV19
cdr3_nt: TGTGCCAGTAGGACCTCGGCCGCCGGGCGGGGGCAGCCCCAGCATTTT
cdr3_aa: CASRTSAAGRGQPQHF

j_call: TRBJ2-6
d_call: NA
clone_size: NA
v_call: TRBV27
cdr3_nt: TGTGCCAGCAGTTTGGCCGGGGCCAACGTCCTGACTTTC
cdr3_aa: CASSLAGANVLTF

j_call: TRBJ2-2
d_call: TRBD2
clone_size: NA
v_call: TRBV10-1
cdr3_nt: TGCGCCAGCAGTATGGGGACTAGCGGCACCGGGGAGCTGTTTTTT
cdr3_aa: CASSMGTSGTGELFF

j_call: TRBJ2-3
d_call: NA
clone_size: NA
v_call: TRBV19
cdr3_nt: TGTGCCAGTACCCGAAGGTCCAGCACAGATACGCAGTATTTT
cdr3_aa: CASTRRSSTDTQYF

j_call: TRBJ2-7
d_call: NA
clone_size: once
v_call: TRBV5-1
cdr3_nt: TGCGCCAGCAGCCCGCTGGGGGGCCTTACCTACGAGCAGTACTTC
cdr3_aa: CASSPLGGLTYEQYF

j_call: TRBJ2-2
d_call: TRBD2
clone_size: NA
v_call: TRBV7-2
cdr3_nt: TGTGCCAGCAGCTTAGGGGGACTAGCGGCGAACACCGGGGAGCTGTTTTTT
cdr3_aa: CASSLGGLAANTGELFF

j_call: TRBJ2-7
d_call: TRBD1
clone_size: NA
v_call: TRBV15
cdr3_nt: TGTGCCACCAGCAGCGGGACAGGGGGTGGCTACGAGCAGTACTTC
cdr3_aa: CATSSGTGGGYEQYF

j_call: TRBJ1-2
d_call: TRBD1
clone_size: NA
v_call: TRBV5-6
cdr3_nt: TGTGCCAGCAGCCTGGAGGGACAGGGGGTTTTCTATGGCTACACCTTC
cdr3_aa: CASSLEGQGVFYGYTF